The following is a TCR beta chain sequence with its context. The data stem from a study of cytomegalovirus exposure and HLA in healthy donors. PCR employed 60 Vbeta and 13 Jbeta primers. The protocol was immunoSEQ multiplex PCR, while the TCRdb copy is restricted to in-frame clones and leaves out a portion. Among about 160,000 clones listed, approximately 90% were seen once. J was trimmed by 0 bases and V by 7 bases; bases with no gene match: 6. CDR3 length: 14 amino acids. Germline CDR1 reads SQVTM; CDR2 reads ANQGSEA. The genes are TRBV29-1 and TRBJ2-1, with 7 bases that match TRBD1. The TCR was taken from a woman aged 30 to 39 in good health and CMV-seronegative. Sequenced input: PBMCs. The CDR3, as DNA: TGCAGCGGCGGTAGACAGGGCTCCTACAATGAGCAGTTCTTC. Protein sequence: CSGGRQGSYNEQFF.